The TCR beta chain under discussion was sequenced for a study of cytomegalovirus exposure and HLA in healthy donors. It was with 60 Vbeta and 13 Jbeta primers that the PCR ran. In the original workflow: A later analysis counted 80 million or so unique TCR beta chains, around 10 million shared. Profiled with immunoSEQ multiplex PCR; TCRdb holds only in-frame clones, not every one. That table is the source of V, J and clone size, and D and trimming were worked out from the DNA. The sample has roughly 110,000 clones; approximately 70% are singletons. Whole-study findings and limits: Analysis was carried out at a later point, and it linked a missense DCLRE1C variant to TCR beta V- and J-gene trimming. For presence/absence analyses, sequencing depth was assumed to be roughly uniform across donors.

V dropped 0 bases and J dropped 3; count of bases not matched to a gene: 5. The CDR3 sequence is 15 residues long. CDR1 is SGHVS, CDR2 FNYEAQ, per germline. Concerning this clone itself: The antigen remains undetermined.

The rearrangement uses TRBV7-6 and TRBJ2-7, with 7 bases lining up with TRBD1. The sequence was obtained from a woman in her twenties or thirties in good health and CMV-seronegative. Sequences were obtained from PBMCs. CDR3 in DNA: TGTGCCAGCAGCTTAGCGCAGGGGGTGGGCTACGAGCAGTACTTC. Its translation is CASSLAQGVGYEQYF.